The next 18 T cell receptor beta chains were all read from a single sample in a study of early T cells in non-severe SARS-CoV-2 infection. TCRdb called the 5' RACE reads again in MiXCR, with one record for every CDR3 protein. Among 70,000 to 95,000 distinct CDR3 sequences listed, over 12% were seen once. Sample: whole blood. These receptor sequences come from an adult who was a healthcare worker with PCR-confirmed SARS-CoV-2 infection or an uninfected control (not recorded which).

The chain recombines TRBV6-4 with TRBJ2-7; 9 positions match TRBD1. V was pared by 5 bases and J by 1 base, with 3 bases of the junction left unmatched. This CDR3 region has 14 residues. Per the germline V gene, CDR1 is MRHNA and CDR2 is SNTAGT. The CDR3, as DNA: TGTGCCAGCAGTAGGGGACAGGGATCCTACGAGCAGTACGTC. Translated, it gives CASSRGQGSYEQYV.

The sample holds a few counts of this clonotype. This chain joins TRBV5-4 and TRBJ2-2, with D unresolved. Germline CDR1 SGHNT, CDR2 YYREEE (reference sequence). The CDR3 is 15 amino acids. The ends were cut back, 5 bases at V and 4 bases at J, with 15 bases in the middle. CDR3 residues: CASRIDTESTGELFF. The CDR3 coding sequence is TGTGCCAGCAGGATCGACACCGAGAGCACCGGGGAGCTGTTTTTT.

This clonotype was seen more than once but under ten times. V is TRBV3-1 and J is TRBJ1-5, with D hard to call. Germline lookup yields CDR1 LGHDT and CDR2 YNNKEL (reference sequence). This CDR3 has 15 residues. V dropped 1 base and J dropped 4 bases, with 11 bases sitting between them. CDR3 sequence: CASSQGPGSNQPQHF. The CDR3 bases are TGTGCCAGCAGCCAAGGCCCGGGATCGAATCAGCCCCAGCATTTT.

As regards this clonotype: A read error is possible here, since a much larger clone lies one base away. The CDR3 loop is CASAIHNKQFF. The CDR3 DNA sequence: TGTGCCAGCGCAATTCACAATAAGCAGTTCTTC. This rearrangement joins TRBV13 to TRBJ2-1; D is unclear. There are 11 residues in the CDR3. Looked up from germline, CDR1 is PRHDT and CDR2 is FYEKMQ (reference sequence).

CDR3 residues: CSVQRGQGVTEAFF. In DNA, the CDR3 is TGCAGTGTCCAACGAGGACAGGGGGTCACTGAAGCTTTCTTT. The gene calls are TRBV20-1 and TRBJ1-1, with 10 bases fitting TRBD1. The V gene's germline CDR1 is DFQATT and CDR2 SNEGSKA (reference sequence). Trimming at V came to 7 bases and at J to 4 bases, leaving 9 bases not matched to a gene. This CDR3 is 14 amino acids long.

The chain is built from TRBV7-2 and TRBJ1-1, with TRBD1 matching 7 bases. The CDR3 loop spans 15 amino acids. V gave up 3 bases and J gave up 0 bases; unmatched junction bases: 4. Germline assignment: CDR1 SGHTA and CDR2 FQGNSA. The CDR3 DNA follows: TGTGCCAGCAGCTTTTCCGGGACAGTGAACACTGAAGCTTTCTTT. Its protein product is CASSFSGTVNTEAFF. The entire variable domain, with the rest obtained from reference TRBV7-2 and TRBJ1-1, is as follows: GAGVSQSPSNKVTEKGKDVELRCDPISGHTALYWYRQSLGQGLEFLIYFQGNSAPDKSGLPSDRFSAERTGGSVSTLTIQRTQQEDSAVYLCASSFSGTVNTEAFFGQGTRLTVV.

CDR3 DNA: TGTGCCAGCAGTGCGGGACAGCACGTCTCTGAAGCTTTCTTT. Residues: CASSAGQHVSEAFF. The chain carries TRBV28 and TRBJ1-1, with TRBD1 matching over 7 bases. V shed 5 bases and J 6 bases; nucleotides not matched to a gene: 9. The CDR3 has 14 amino acids. Germline-derived CDR1 and CDR2 are MDHEN and SYDVKM.

This chain links TRBV28 with TRBJ2-1, with 8 bases fitting TRBD1. The CDR3 loop spans 16 amino acids. Germline V CDR1 and CDR2: MDHEN, SYDVKM. V was clipped by 6 bases and J by 2 bases; unmatched bases: 9. The CDR3 reads CASSSRDRITYNEQFF. CDR3 coding DNA: TGTGCCAGCAGCTCCCGGGACAGGATTACCTACAATGAGCAGTTCTTC.

This clonotype was observed a few times. The rearrangement joins TRBV6-6 to TRBJ1-5; D is ambiguous. This CDR3 is 11 amino acids long. Trimming took off 6 bases at V and 7 bases at J, with 7 bases between the two ends. Looked up from germline, CDR1 is MNHNY and CDR2 is SVGAGI (reference sequence). The CDR3 sequence is CASRGTQPQHF. CDR3 DNA sequence: TGTGCCAGCAGAGGAACACAGCCCCAGCATTTT.

The chain employs TRBV15 and TRBJ2-1; D is ambiguous. CDR3 length equals 12 residues. Trimming removed 3 bases from V and 4 bases from J, with 4 bases in between. CDR1 LNHNV and CDR2 YYDKDF come from the germline V gene (reference sequence). The CDR3 region is CATSSAYNEQFF. For the CDR3, the DNA is TGTGCCACCAGCAGTGCATACAATGAGCAGTTCTTC.

J is TRBJ2-1 and V is TRBV11-2; 9 bases match TRBD2. Trimming cost V 5 bases and J 4 bases; bases outside gene matches: 6. In germline, CDR1 is SGHAT, CDR2 FQNNGV. The CDR3 extends over 15 amino acids. Here the CDR3 reads CASSRPSGVYNEQFF. DNA of the CDR3: TGTGCCAGCAGCCGCCCTAGCGGGGTATACAATGAGCAGTTCTTC.

The chain couples TRBV5-1 to TRBJ2-7, with D unresolved. The V gene's germline CDR1 is SGHRS and CDR2 YFSETQ. Trimming took 4 bases from V and 6 from J, leaving 17 bases between them. The CDR3 loop spans 14 amino acids. Here the CDR3 reads CASSNGIIGGEQYV. For the CDR3, the DNA is TGCGCCAGCAGCAACGGAATCATTGGCGGCGAGCAGTACGTC.

This clonotype was seen a handful of times. The chain links TRBV21-1 to TRBJ2-3; the table's TRBD2 call for D was not verified on the DNA. TRBV21-1 is an annotated pseudogene. This CDR3 is built from 22 residues. In DNA form, the CDR3 reads TGTGCCAGCAGCAAAGCCGGTAGCGGGGACACAGATACGCAGTATTCGTCCGATACGCAGTATTTT. As protein: CASSKAGSGDTDTQYSSDTQYF.

The chain recombines TRBV3-1 with TRBJ1-1; D may be TRBD1 (6 bases). V lost 4 bases, J lost 10 bases, and 19 bases lay in between. This CDR3 has 14 amino acids. Germline loops: CDR1 LGHDT, CDR2 YNNKEL (reference sequence). As DNA, the CDR3 is TGTGCCAGCAGCCGAGGACAGTTAACACTGGGAGCTTTCTTT. Its protein product is CASSRGQLTLGAFF.

As regards this clonotype: This is likely a read error, given that the CDR3 carries no conserved phenylalanine or tryptophan at its end. CDR3 nucleotides: TGCAGCGTTGTGACCCGGGGGGCCTATGGCTACACCCTC. Encoded protein: CSVVTRGAYGYTL. The rearrangement uses TRBV29-1 and TRBJ1-2; D is possibly TRBD1 (6 bases). V was pared by 4 bases and J by 4 bases, with 13 bases between. There are 13 residues in the CDR3. From germline, CDR1 is SQVTM and CDR2 ANQGSEA.

V usage is TRBV6-6 and J usage is TRBJ2-3, with a weak D call TRBD2 (5 bases). CDR3 size: 15 residues. V lost 3 bases and J 5 bases, leaving 15 bases between the germline ends. Per the germline V gene, CDR1 is MNHNY and CDR2 is SVGAGI (reference sequence). The CDR3 coding sequence is TGTGCCAGCAGTTATCATTTGGGCCGGGGAGATACGCAGTATTTT. Its translation is CASSYHLGRGDTQYF.

This clonotype was recorded many times. The chain uses TRBV2 and TRBJ1-5; 9 bases align to TRBD1. Germline loops: CDR1 SNHLY, CDR2 FYNNEI. This CDR3 has 15 residues. V lost 2 bases, J lost 15 bases, and 14 bases stayed unmatched. CDR3 bases: TGTGCCAGCAGTGAATCGTTTGGGGGACAGGGACGATTGCATTTT. This encodes CASSESFGGQGRLHF.

The rearrangement joins TRBV10-3 to TRBJ2-5; D tentatively reads TRBD1 or TRBD2 (5 bases each). The ends were cut back, 6 bases at V and 5 bases at J, with 16 bases in the middle. The CDR3 has 14 residues. The germline V gene has CDR1 ENHRY and CDR2 SYGVKD. The CDR3 reads CAIRDVGVRETQYF. The CDR3 nucleotides read TGTGCCATCAGGGATGTGGGGGTTCGGGAGACCCAGTACTTC.